This T cell receptor beta chain was sequenced during a study of human thymus T cells. During surgery, about 0.45-1 mL peripheral blood was drawn from four of eight donors. CDR1 SGHTA and CDR2 FQGNSA come from the germline V gene. The CDR3 sequence is 17 residues long. The V gene lost 1 base and the J gene lost 0 bases, with 10 bases spanning the gap. Using immunoSEQ multiplex PCR, the repertoire was profiled, and TCRdb retains in-frame clones only, with some absent. The table shows 54,000 or so clones, with approximately 95% occurring only once. Sequenced: blood. The chain links TRBV7-2 to TRBJ1-6, with D possibly TRBD1 on 6 matching bases. This TCR derives from a boy younger than two with a congenital heart defect but otherwise immunologically healthy. The CDR3 sequence is CASSLVLQGSYNSPLHF. CDR3 nucleotide sequence: TGTGCCAGCAGCTTAGTACTACAGGGCTCCTATAATTCACCCCTCCACTTT.